This T cell receptor (beta chain) was profiled in a study of blood T cells in healthy people across ages. Through a sample-barcoded 5' primer and a J-beta primer mix, a second PCR was run for roughly 7 to 12 cycles. Tagging of each cDNA molecule was performed by a template-switch adaptor with 12 random nucleotides. Using its own MiXCR run on the 5' RACE reads, TCRdb lists one record per CDR3 protein. The sample consists of about 780,000 distinct CDR3 sequences, around half of them appearing once. Donors gave 8.5 to 10 milliliters of peripheral blood apiece. Notes on the study in general: A roughly linear age-dependent decrease characterized TCR beta diversity per million T cells. Comparison with aged donors showed that long-lived donors had more naive CD4+ cells and higher diversity.

Comments on this clonotype: The antigen remains unidentified. One end of the junction varies from germline; a read error may be responsible.

Germline V gene sequence: CDR1 MRHNA, CDR2 SNTAGT. The CDR3 sequence is 16 residues long. The chain carries TRBV6-4 and TRBJ2-1; 9 bases are a match to TRBD2. Specimen: blood. This sequence was found in a man older than 75 in good health. The CDR3 region is CASSLTSGLSCNEQFF. The CDR3 DNA reads TGTGCCAGCAGTCTCACTAGCGGGCTCTCCTGCAATGAGCAGTTCTTC.